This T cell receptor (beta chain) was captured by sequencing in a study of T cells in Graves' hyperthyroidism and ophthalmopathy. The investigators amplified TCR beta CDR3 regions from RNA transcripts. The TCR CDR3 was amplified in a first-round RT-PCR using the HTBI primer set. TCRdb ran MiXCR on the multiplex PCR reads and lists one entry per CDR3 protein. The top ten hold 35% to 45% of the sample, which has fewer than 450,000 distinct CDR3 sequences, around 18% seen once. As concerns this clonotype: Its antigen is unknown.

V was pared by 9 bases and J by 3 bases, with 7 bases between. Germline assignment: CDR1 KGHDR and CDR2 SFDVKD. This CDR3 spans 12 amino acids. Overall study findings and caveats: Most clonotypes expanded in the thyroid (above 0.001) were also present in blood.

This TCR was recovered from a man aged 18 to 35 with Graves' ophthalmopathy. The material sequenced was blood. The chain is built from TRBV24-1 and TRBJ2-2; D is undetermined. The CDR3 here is CATAQYTGELFF. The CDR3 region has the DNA TGTGCCACCGCCCAGTACACCGGGGAGCTGTTTTTT.